This paragraph covers one T cell receptor (beta chain) sequence. Its antigen is not known. The CDR3 runs 13 residues. Germline lookup yields CDR1 SQVTM and CDR2 ANQGSEA. V was trimmed by 2 bases and J by 0 bases, leaving 7 bases between them. The entry originates in a study of shared clonotypes between healthy human individuals. Study-level points and caveats: Naive subsets usually exceeded memory subsets in estimated richness.

Once extracted for a subset, genomic DNA was divided evenly among several immunoSEQ plates. Method: immunoSEQ multiplex PCR; TCRdb's copy keeps in-frame clones and lacks some. The data show 1,400,000 or so clones, about 98.5% seen once. The rearrangement links TRBV29-1 to TRBJ1-1, with D unclear. The specimen was naive CD4+ T cells sorted from blood. The subset here: CD45RA+ positively selected. This receptor was obtained from a man aged 30 to 39 in good health. As DNA, the CDR3 is TGCAGCGTTGAAACAGCCCTGAACACTGAAGCTTTCTTT. Translated: CSVETALNTEAFF.